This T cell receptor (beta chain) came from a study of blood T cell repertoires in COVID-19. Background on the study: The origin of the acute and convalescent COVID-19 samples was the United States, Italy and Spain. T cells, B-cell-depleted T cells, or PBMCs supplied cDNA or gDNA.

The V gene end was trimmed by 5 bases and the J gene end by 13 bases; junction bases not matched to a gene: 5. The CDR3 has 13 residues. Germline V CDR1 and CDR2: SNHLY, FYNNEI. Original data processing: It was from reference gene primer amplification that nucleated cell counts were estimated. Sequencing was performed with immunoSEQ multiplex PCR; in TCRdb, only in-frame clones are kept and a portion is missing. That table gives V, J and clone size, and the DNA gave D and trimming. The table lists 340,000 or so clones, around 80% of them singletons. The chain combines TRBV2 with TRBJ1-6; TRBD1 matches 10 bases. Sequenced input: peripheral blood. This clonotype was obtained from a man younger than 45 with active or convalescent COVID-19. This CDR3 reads CASSWDRGLPLHF. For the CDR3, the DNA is TGTGCCAGCAGTTGGGACAGGGGACTCCCCCTCCACTTT.